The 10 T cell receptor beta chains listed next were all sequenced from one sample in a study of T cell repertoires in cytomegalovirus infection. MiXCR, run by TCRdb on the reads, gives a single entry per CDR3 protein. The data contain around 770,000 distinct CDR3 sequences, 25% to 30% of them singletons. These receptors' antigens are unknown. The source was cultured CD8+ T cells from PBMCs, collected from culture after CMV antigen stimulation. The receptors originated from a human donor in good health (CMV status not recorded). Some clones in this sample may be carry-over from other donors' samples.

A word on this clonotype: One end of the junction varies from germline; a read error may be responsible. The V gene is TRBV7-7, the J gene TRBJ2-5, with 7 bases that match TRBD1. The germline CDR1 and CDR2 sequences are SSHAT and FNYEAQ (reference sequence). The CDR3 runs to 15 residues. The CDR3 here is CASSFIPGQQETQYF. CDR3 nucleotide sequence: TGTGCTAGCAGTTTTATTCCGGGACAGCAAGAGACCCAGTACTTC.

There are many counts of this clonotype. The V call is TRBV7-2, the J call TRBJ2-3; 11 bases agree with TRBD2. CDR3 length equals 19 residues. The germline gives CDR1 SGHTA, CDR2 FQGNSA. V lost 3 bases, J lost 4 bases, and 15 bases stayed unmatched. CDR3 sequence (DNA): TGTGCCAGCAGCTTCGGCTCCACTCGGCCTAGCGGGGGGCCAGATACGCAGTATTTT. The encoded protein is CASSFGSTRPSGGPDTQYF. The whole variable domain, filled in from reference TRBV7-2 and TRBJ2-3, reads GAGVSQSPSNKVTEKGKDVELRCDPISGHTALYWYRQSLGQGLEFLIYFQGNSAPDKSGLPSDRFSAERTGGSVSTLTIQRTQQEDSAVYLCASSFGSTRPSGGPDTQYFGPGTRLTVL.

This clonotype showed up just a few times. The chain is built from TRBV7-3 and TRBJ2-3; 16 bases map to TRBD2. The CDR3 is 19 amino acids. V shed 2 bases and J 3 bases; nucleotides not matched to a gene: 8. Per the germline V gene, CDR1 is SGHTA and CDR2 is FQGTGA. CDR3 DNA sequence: TGTGCCAGCAGCTTATCGGGACTAGCGGGGGGGCCACTAACAGATACGCAGTATTTT. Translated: CASSLSGLAGGPLTDTQYF.

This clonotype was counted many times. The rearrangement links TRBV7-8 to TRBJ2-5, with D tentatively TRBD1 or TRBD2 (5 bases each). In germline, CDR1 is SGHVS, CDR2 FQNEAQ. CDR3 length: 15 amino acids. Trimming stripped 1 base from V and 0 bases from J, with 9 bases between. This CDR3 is CASSLGGKYQETQYF. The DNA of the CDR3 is TGTGCCAGCAGCTTAGGGGGGAAGTACCAAGAGACCCAGTACTTC.

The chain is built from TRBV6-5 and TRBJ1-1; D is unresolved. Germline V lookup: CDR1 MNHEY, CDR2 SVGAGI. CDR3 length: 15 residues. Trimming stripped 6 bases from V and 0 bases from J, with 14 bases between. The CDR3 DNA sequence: TGTGCCAGCAGCCCCTCTACCCCTCTGAACACTGAAGCTTTCTTT. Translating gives CASSPSTPLNTEAFF.

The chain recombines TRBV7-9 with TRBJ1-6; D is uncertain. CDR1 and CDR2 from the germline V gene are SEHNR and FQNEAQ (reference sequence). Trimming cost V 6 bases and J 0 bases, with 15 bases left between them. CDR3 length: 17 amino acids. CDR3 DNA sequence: TGTGCCAGCAGTCAAGTTGTGGCGAGCTCCTATAATTCACCCCTCCACTTT. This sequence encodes CASSQVVASSYNSPLHF.

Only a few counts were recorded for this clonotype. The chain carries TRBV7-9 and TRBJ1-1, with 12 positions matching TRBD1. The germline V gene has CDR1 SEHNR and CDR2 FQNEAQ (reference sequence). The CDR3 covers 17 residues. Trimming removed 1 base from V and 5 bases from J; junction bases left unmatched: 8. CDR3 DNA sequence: TGTGCCAGCAGCTTAGAGGCCGGGACAGGGGGCGGGACTGAAGCTTTCTTT. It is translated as CASSLEAGTGGGTEAFF.

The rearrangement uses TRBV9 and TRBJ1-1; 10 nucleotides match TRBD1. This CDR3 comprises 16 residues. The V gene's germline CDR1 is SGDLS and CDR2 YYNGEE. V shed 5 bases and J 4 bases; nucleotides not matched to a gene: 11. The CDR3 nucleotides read TGTGCCAGCAGTCGAGGACAGGGGGGGTTTGGCACTGAAGCTTTCTTT. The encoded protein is CASSRGQGGFGTEAFF.

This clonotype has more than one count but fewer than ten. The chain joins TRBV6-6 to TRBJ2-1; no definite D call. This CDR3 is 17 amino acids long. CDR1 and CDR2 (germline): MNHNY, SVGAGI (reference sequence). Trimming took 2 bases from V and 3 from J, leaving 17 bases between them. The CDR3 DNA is TGTGCCAGCAGTTACATGGAAACCGGTGATCTCTACAATGAGCAGTTCTTC. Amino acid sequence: CASSYMETGDLYNEQFF.

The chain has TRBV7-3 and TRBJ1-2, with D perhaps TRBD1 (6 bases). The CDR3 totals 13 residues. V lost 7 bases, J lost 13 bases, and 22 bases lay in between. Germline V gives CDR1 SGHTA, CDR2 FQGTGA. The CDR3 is CASKEGGSELFTF. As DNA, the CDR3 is TGTGCCAGCAAAGAGGGGGGCTCCGAGCTCTTCACCTTC.